Presented here are 13 T cell receptor beta chains from one specimen sequenced in a study of T cell responses to AZD1222 COVID-19 vaccine (dated by TCRdb to about 2021). The sample's time point, from its label and the paper: baseline before first vaccination. Receptor libraries were prepared by the immunoSEQ multiplex PCR assay. Imported from immuneACCESS, the table was reduced by TCRdb to in-frame sequences with V and J called. These copies leave out some clones; in studies compared against another copy, an unresolved V gene accounts for under half, and the cause of the remainder is not known. The sample contains about 110,000 clones, roughly nine tenths of them found a single time. Of the sample, less than 8.5% is held by the ten largest clones. The source was peripheral blood, collected on day 0 of AZD1222 vaccination. These receptors originate from an adult in good health.

CDR3 residues: CASRPGIAGGHEQFF. CDR3 nucleotides: TGTGCCAGCAGGCCGGGGATAGCGGGAGGTCATGAGCAGTTCTTC. The J gene is TRBJ2-1, the V gene TRBV7-9; 10 bases fit TRBD2. The J segment lost 8 bases and the V segment lost 6 bases, leaving 10 bases of the junction unmatched. The length of the CDR3 is 15 residues. CDR1 and CDR2 from the germline V gene are SEHNR and FQNEAQ (reference sequence).

J is TRBJ1-1 and V is TRBV7-2; D is unresolved. The CDR3 extends over 13 amino acids. Looked up from germline, CDR1 is SGHTA and CDR2 is FQGNSA. With 5 bases removed from V and 7 bases from J, the gap between germline ends came to 14 bases. Written as DNA, the CDR3 is TGTGCCAGCAGCGCAACACTCCCGCATGAAGCTTTCTTT. As protein: CASSATLPHEAFF.

This clone was observed once. The CDR3 here is CASNRDLKDGTEAFF. CDR3 DNA: TGTGCCAGCAACCGGGACCTTAAAGACGGGACTGAAGCTTTCTTT. The chain employs TRBV2 and TRBJ1-1; tentatively, D is TRBD1 (5 bases). The V end was cut by 7 bases, the J end by 5 bases, with 20 bases between. The CDR3 is 15 amino acids. The germline V gene has CDR1 SNHLY and CDR2 FYNNEI.

V is TRBV7-2 and J is TRBJ1-4, with D possibly TRBD1 on 5 matching bases. Germline assignment: CDR1 SGHTA and CDR2 FQGNSA. Trimming pared 5 bases from V and 8 bases from J, leaving 18 bases between. The CDR3 length is 15 residues. CDR3 residues: CASSRGPDKQEKLFF. As DNA, the CDR3 is TGTGCCAGCAGCCGCGGACCGGACAAACAGGAAAAACTGTTTTTT.

This clone was seen a single time. The chain links TRBV10-3 to TRBJ1-1; 8 nucleotides agree with TRBD1. The CDR3 runs to 14 residues. Trimming at V came to 6 bases and at J to 3 bases, leaving 6 bases not matched to a gene. CDR1 ENHRY and CDR2 SYGVKD come from the germline V gene. The CDR3 coding sequence is TGTGCCATCAGCCCAGGGGGCGCGGACACTGAAGCTTTCTTT. Translated, it gives CAISPGGADTEAFF.

The chain carries TRBV18 and TRBJ1-5; D remains ambiguous. Germline values: CDR1 KGHSH, CDR2 LQKENI. The V end was cut by 3 bases, the J end by 9 bases, with 9 bases between. CDR3 length: 12 residues. Here the CDR3 DNA reads TGTGCCAGCTCACCCCAGGACGGGCCCCAGCATTTT. Amino acid sequence: CASSPQDGPQHF.

The chain is built from TRBV19 and TRBJ2-1; 7 bases agree with TRBD2. V was pared by 4 bases and J by 4 bases, with 7 bases of the junction left unmatched. The length of the CDR3 is 15 residues. Germline V gives CDR1 LNHDA, CDR2 SQIVND (reference sequence). CDR3 loop: CASSNPSGVYNEQFF. CDR3 DNA sequence: TGTGCCAGTAGTAATCCTAGCGGAGTTTACAATGAGCAGTTCTTC. The entire variable domain, with the rest obtained from reference TRBV19 and TRBJ2-1, is as follows: DGGITQSPKYLFRKEGQNVTLSCEQNLNHDAMYWYRQDPGQGLRLIYYSQIVNDFQKGDIAEGYSVSREKKESFPLTVTSAQKNPTAFYLCASSNPSGVYNEQFFGPGTRLTVL.

The chain's CDR3 is CASSHKAGSSYNEQFF. CDR3 sequence (DNA): TGTGCCAGCAGCCACAAAGCGGGGAGCTCCTACAATGAGCAGTTCTTC. V is TRBV3-1 (or the pseudogene TRBV3-2) and J is TRBJ2-1; 7 bases match TRBD2. This CDR3 has 16 residues. J gave up 0 bases and V 3 bases, and 5 bases lay outside the gene matches. Germline V lookup: CDR1 LGHDT, CDR2 YNNKEL (reference sequence).

This clone has only one observation. This chain connects TRBV28 to TRBJ1-1; a weak D match, TRBD1 (5 bases). V lost 8 bases to trimming and J lost 2 bases, with 18 bases between them. There are 15 residues in the CDR3. Per the germline V gene, CDR1 is MDHEN and CDR2 is SYDVKM. The CDR3 here is CASPQAGSPNTEAFF. The CDR3 coding sequence is TGTGCCAGCCCTCAGGCAGGGTCCCCCAACACTGAAGCTTTCTTT.

J is TRBJ1-5 and V is TRBV29-1; 7 bases are a match to TRBD1. The CDR3 has 13 residues. Germline V lookup: CDR1 SQVTM, CDR2 ANQGSEA. The V and J ends lost 4 bases and 4 bases, in that order; junction bases with no gene match: 4. In DNA form, the CDR3 reads TGCAGCGTTGCTACAGGGGAGAATCAGCCCCAGCATTTT. This encodes CSVATGENQPQHF.

The genes are TRBV6-5 and TRBJ1-5; no firm D call. The germline V gene encodes CDR1 MNHEY and CDR2 SVGAGI. This CDR3 comprises 13 residues. With 6 bases removed from V and 9 bases from J, the gap between germline ends came to 15 bases. The CDR3, as DNA: TGTGCCAGCAGGCTTTCTGGGGATGGGCCCCAGCATTTT. Protein sequence: CASRLSGDGPQHF.

The chain joins TRBV5-1 to TRBJ2-5; 7 nucleotides match TRBD2. V lost 3 bases to trimming and J lost 0 bases; unmatched junction nucleotides: 5. CDR3 length: 15 amino acids. Looked up from germline, CDR1 is SGHRS and CDR2 is YFSETQ. This chain's CDR3 is CASSSLLADQETQYF. CDR3 in DNA: TGCGCCAGCAGCTCCCTCCTAGCGGACCAAGAGACCCAGTACTTC.

The rearrangement links TRBV15 to TRBJ1-5, with no clear D. Germline V gene sequence: CDR1 LNHNV, CDR2 YYDKDF (reference sequence). This CDR3 has 13 amino acids. V lost 3 bases to trimming and J lost 7 bases, with 10 bases between them. CDR3 region: CATSRALNQPQHF. For the CDR3, the DNA is TGTGCCACCAGCAGGGCCCTGAACCAGCCCCAGCATTTT. Filled out from reference TRBV15 and TRBJ1-5, the complete variable domain reads DAMVIQNPRYQVTQFGKPVTLSCSQTLNHNVMYWYQQKSSQAPKLLFHYYDKDFNNEADTPDNFQSRRPNTSFCFLDIRSPGLGDTAMYLCATSRALNQPQHFGDGTRLSIL.